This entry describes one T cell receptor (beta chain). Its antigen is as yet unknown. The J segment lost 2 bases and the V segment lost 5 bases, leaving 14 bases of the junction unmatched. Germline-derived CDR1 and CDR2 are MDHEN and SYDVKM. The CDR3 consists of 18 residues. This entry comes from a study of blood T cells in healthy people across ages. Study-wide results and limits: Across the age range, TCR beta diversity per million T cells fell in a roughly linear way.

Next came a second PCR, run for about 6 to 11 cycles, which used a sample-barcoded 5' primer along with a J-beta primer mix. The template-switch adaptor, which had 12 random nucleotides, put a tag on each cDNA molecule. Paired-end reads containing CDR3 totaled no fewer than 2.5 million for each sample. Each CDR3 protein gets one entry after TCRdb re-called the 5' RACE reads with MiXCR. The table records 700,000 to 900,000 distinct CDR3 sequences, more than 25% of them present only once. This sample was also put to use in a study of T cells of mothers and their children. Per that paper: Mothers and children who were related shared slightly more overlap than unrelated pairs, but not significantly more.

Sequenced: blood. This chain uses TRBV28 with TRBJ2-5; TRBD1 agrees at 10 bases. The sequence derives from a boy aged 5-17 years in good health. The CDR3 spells CASSRPPGGTGAQETQYF. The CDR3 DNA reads TGTGCCAGCAGTCGCCCTCCCGGCGGGACAGGGGCACAAGAGACCCAGTACTTC.